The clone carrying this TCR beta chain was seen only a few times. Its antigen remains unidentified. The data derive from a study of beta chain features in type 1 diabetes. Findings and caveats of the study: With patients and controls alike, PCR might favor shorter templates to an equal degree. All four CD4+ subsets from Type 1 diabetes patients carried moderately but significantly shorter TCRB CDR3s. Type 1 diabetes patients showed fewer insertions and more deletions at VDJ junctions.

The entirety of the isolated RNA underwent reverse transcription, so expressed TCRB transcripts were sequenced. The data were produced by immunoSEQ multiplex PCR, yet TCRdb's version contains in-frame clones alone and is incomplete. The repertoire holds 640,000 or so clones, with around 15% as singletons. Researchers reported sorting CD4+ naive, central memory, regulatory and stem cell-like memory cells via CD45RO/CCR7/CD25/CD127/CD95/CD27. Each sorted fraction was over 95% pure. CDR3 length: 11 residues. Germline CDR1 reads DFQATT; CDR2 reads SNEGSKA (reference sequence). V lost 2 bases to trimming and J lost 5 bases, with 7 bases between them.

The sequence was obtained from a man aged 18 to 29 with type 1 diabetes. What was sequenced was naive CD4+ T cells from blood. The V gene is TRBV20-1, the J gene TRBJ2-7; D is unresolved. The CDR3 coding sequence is TGCAGTGCTAGAATCCTGGACGAGCAGTACTTC. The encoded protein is CSARILDEQYF.